Listed here are 2 T cell receptor beta chains from one sample, sequenced in a study of blood T cell repertoires in COVID-19. Using immunoSEQ multiplex PCR, the repertoire was profiled, and TCRdb retains in-frame clones only, with some absent. This table holds approximately 150,000 clones, roughly 84% found once. Material: PBMCs or T cells enriched from blood (not recorded which). These receptors were obtained from a woman aged 50 to 60 who had recovered from COVID-19.

The V gene is TRBV3-1 (or the pseudogene TRBV3-2), the J gene TRBJ2-1; TRBD2 matches 10 bases. The CDR3 is 16 residues long. Germline-derived CDR1 and CDR2 are LGHDT and YNNKEL (reference sequence). The ends lost 3 bases at V and 8 bases at J; junction bases unmatched: 10. The CDR3 nucleotides read TGTGCCAGCAGCCACGGGGAGCGGGAGGGCCGCTATGAGCAGTTCTTC. It specifies CASSHGEREGRYEQFF.

This sequence joins TRBV19 and TRBJ1-4, with 7 bases lining up with TRBD1. Unmatched junction bases numbered 5, after V lost 3 bases and J lost 7 bases. Germline loops: CDR1 LNHDA, CDR2 SQIVND (reference sequence). This CDR3 is 14 amino acids long. The CDR3 region is CASSIRQGGEKLFF. The CDR3 nucleotides are TGTGCCAGTAGTATTCGACAGGGTGGTGAAAAACTGTTTTTT.